Following are 6 T cell receptor beta chains from one sample sequenced in a study of metastatic and nonmetastatic thyroid tumors. All patients reached thyroid surgery having received no treatment beforehand. Using MiXCR, TCRdb re-called clones from the PCR reads. The data show about 31,000 clones, with approximately 19% seen just once and about 22% held by the top ten. The sample taken for sequencing was blood. The receptors were gathered from a female donor with papillary thyroid cancer or a benign thyroid nodule (not recorded which). Some clones in this sample may be carry-over from other donors' samples.

At least ten counts were recorded for this clone. The chain employs TRBV4-3 and TRBJ2-1; D call uncertain. Trimming left V 0 bases short and J 0 bases short, with 9 bases between. This CDR3 has 16 amino acids. CDR1 is LGHNA, CDR2 YSLEER, per germline. CDR3 nucleotides: TGCGCCAGCAGCCAAGAACCCAGGAGCTCCTACAATGAGCAGTTCTTC. Amino acids: CASSQEPRSSYNEQFF.

As to this clone: A junction boundary mismatches the germline segment, possibly from a read error. The chain combines TRBV7-3 with TRBJ2-3; possibly TRBD2 for D (6 bases). The CDR3 totals 15 residues. Germline assignment: CDR1 SGHTA and CDR2 FQGTGA. The chain's CDR3 is CASSGGTYSTDKQYF. The CDR3 DNA reads as TGTGCCAGCAGCGGTGGGACTTATAGCACAGATAAGCAGTATTTT.

The sample holds many counts of this clone. The rearrangement uses TRBV5-1 and TRBJ2-1; 9 nucleotides agree with TRBD2. J was trimmed by 4 bases and V by 4 bases; bases with no gene match: 3. The CDR3 consists of 14 residues. Germline CDR1 is SGHRS and CDR2 is YFSETQ. The CDR3 region is CASSTAGGYNEQFF. In DNA, the CDR3 is TGCGCCAGCAGCACGGCGGGGGGGTACAATGAGCAGTTCTTC.

A remark on this clone: One junction end disagrees with the germline gene, perhaps due to a read error. The genes are TRBV19 and TRBJ2-2; 8 bases fit TRBD1. Germline V gene lookup returns CDR1 LNHDA and CDR2 SQIVND (reference sequence). This CDR3 comprises 15 residues. The CDR3 here is CVSSIWTGNTGVLFF. Here the CDR3 DNA reads TGTGTCAGTAGTATATGGACAGGGAACACCGGGGTGCTGTTTTTT. Based on the CDR3 plus reference TRBV19 and TRBJ2-2, the full variable domain is DGGITQSPKYLFRKEGQNVTLSCEQNLNHDAMYWYRQDPGQGLRLIYYSQIVNDFQKGDIAEGYSVSREKKESFPLTVTSAQKNPTAFYLCVSSIWTGNTGVLFFGEGSRLTVL.

This clone turned up a few times. The J gene is TRBJ2-2, the V gene TRBV6-4; no firm D call. Germline loops: CDR1 MRHNA, CDR2 SNTAGT. This CDR3 region has 13 residues. V gave up 6 bases and J gave up 5 bases, with 10 bases separating them. The CDR3 nucleotides read TGTGCCAGCAGCGGAACGGAAACCGGGGAGCTGTTTTTT. Its translation is CASSGTETGELFF.

This clone has at least ten counts. The chain combines TRBV2 with TRBJ2-7; a weak D match, TRBD1 (5 bases). Germline CDR1 is SNHLY and CDR2 is FYNNEI. This CDR3 spans 13 amino acids. Between the trimmed V and J ends, which lost 0 bases and 6 bases, there was a span of 9 bases. CDR3 sequence: CASSEAQGIEQYF. CDR3 sequence (DNA): TGTGCCAGCAGTGAAGCGCAGGGAATCGAGCAGTACTTC.